This T cell receptor beta chain was found in a study of T cell repertoires in cytomegalovirus infection. Study background: As its CMV epitopes, the study selected recently identified HLA-C-restricted and well-studied HLA-B-restricted targets. It was the public TCR beta signatures that indicated both CMV infection and matching HLA type. Overall study results and limits: Adding up the frequency of public TCR beta families identified people who carried CMV plus the relevant HLA. The ex vivo response showed dominance by HLA-C-restricted CMV-specific TCR beta clonotypes.

The CDR3 is made up of 15 amino acids. V lost 3 bases and J lost 2, with 14 bases in between. The germline V gene has CDR1 MGHRA and CDR2 YSYEKL. A note on this clonotype: Antigen specificity is unknown.

TCRdb re-called the reads through MiXCR, storing one row per CDR3 protein. The sample yields some 560,000 distinct CDR3 sequences, approximately 40% seen once. This sequence joins TRBV4-1 and TRBJ2-7; maybe TRBD2 (6 bases). This TCR was sampled from a human donor in good health (CMV status not recorded). Some clones in this sample may be carry-over from other donors' samples. The source material was cultured PBMCs, sampled from culture after CMV antigen stimulation. The CDR3 sequence is CASSQRGEGAYEQYF. In DNA form, the CDR3 reads TGCGCCAGCAGCCAGCGGGGTGAAGGGGCCTACGAGCAGTACTTC.